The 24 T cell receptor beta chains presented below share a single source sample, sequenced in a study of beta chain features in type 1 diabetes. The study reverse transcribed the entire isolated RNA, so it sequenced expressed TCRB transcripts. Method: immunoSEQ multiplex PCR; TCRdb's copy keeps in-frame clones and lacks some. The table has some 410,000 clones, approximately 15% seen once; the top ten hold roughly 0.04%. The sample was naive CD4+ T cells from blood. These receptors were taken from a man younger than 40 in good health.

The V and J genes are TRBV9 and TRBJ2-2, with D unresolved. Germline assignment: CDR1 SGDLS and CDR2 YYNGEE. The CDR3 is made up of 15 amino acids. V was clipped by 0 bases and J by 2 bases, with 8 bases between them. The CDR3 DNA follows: TGTGCCAGCAGCGTAGCCCCAAGTAACACCGGGGAGCTGTTTTTT. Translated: CASSVAPSNTGELFF.

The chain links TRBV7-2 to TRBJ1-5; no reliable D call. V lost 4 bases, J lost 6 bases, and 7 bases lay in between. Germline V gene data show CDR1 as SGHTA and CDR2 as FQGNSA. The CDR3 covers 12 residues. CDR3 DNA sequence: TGTGCCAGCAGCTCATGGGGTCAGCCCCAGCATTTT. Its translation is CASSSWGQPQHF.

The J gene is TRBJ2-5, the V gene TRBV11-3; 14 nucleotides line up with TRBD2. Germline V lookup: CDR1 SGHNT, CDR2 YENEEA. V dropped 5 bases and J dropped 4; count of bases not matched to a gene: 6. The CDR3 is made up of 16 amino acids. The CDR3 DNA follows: TGTGCCAGCAGCCGAAGACTAGCGGGAGGGCCAGAGACCCAGTACTTC. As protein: CASSRRLAGGPETQYF.

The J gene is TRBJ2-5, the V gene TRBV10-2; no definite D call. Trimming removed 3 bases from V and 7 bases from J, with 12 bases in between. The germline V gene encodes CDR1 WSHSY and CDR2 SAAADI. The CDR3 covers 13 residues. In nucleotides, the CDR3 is TGCGCCAGCAGTGACGCCAGTCATGGGACCCAGTACTTC. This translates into CASSDASHGTQYF.

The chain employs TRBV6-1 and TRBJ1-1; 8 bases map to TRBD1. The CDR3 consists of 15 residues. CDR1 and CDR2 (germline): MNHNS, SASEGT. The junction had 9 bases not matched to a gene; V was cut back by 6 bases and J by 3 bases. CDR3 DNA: TGTGCCAGCAGCCCCCCCAGGGGGCCGTACACTGAAGCTTTCTTT. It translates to CASSPPRGPYTEAFF.

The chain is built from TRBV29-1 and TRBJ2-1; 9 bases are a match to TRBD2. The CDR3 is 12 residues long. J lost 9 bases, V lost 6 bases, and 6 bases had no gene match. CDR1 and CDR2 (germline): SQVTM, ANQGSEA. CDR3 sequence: CSVDSGRSEQFF. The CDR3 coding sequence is TGCAGCGTGGATAGCGGGAGAAGTGAGCAGTTCTTC.

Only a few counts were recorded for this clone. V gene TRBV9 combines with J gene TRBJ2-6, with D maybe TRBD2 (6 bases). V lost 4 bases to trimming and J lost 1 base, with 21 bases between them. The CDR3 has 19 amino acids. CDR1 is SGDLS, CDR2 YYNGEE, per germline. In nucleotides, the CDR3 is TGTGCCAGCAGCTCCCCCTCCGGACACGGGACTTCTGGGGCCAACGTCCTGACTTTC. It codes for CASSSPSGHGTSGANVLTF.

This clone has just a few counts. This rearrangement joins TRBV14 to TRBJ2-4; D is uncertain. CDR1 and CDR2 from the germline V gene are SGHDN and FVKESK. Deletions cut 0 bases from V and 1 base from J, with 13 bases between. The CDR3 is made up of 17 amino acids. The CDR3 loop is CASSQEVAQGAKNIQYF. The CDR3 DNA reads TGTGCCAGCAGCCAAGAGGTCGCCCAAGGGGCCAAAAACATTCAGTACTTC.

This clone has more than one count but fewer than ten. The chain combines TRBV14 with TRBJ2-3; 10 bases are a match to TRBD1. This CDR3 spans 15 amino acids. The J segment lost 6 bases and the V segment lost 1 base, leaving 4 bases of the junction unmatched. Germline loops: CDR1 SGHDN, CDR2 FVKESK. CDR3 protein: CASSQVTGGLDTQYF. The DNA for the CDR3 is TGTGCCAGCAGCCAAGTGACAGGGGGCCTCGATACGCAGTATTTT.

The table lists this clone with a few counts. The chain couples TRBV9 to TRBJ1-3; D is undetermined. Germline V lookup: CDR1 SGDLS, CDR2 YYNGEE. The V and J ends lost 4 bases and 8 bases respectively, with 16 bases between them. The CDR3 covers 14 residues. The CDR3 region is CASSLKWTDDTIYF. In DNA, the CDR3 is TGTGCCAGCAGCTTAAAATGGACCGACGACACCATATATTTT.

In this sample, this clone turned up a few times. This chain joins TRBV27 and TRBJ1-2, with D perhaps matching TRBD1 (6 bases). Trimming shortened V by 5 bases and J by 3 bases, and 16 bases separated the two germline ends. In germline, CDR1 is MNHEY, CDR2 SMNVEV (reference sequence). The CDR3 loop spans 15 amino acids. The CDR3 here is CASSKTVRGYYGYTF. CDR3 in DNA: TGTGCCAGCAGTAAGACAGTGAGGGGGTACTATGGCTACACCTTC.

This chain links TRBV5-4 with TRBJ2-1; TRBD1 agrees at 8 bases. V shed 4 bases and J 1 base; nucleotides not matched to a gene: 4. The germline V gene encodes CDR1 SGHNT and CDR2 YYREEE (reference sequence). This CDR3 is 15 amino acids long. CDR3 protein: CASSPDRASYNEQFF. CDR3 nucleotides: TGTGCCAGCAGCCCGGACAGGGCTTCCTACAATGAGCAGTTCTTC.

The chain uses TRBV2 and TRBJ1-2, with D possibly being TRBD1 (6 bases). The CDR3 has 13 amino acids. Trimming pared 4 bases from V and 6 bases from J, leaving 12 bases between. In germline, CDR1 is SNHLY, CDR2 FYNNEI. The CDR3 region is CASSVLQGHGYTF. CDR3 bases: TGTGCCAGCAGTGTGTTACAGGGACATGGCTACACCTTC.

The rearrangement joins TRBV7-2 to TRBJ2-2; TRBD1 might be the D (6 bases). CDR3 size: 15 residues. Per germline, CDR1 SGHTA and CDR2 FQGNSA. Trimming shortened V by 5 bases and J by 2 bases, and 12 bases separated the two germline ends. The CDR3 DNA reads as TGTGCCAGCAGCCTCCGGACAGCAAACACCGGGGAGCTGTTTTTT. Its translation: CASSLRTANTGELFF.

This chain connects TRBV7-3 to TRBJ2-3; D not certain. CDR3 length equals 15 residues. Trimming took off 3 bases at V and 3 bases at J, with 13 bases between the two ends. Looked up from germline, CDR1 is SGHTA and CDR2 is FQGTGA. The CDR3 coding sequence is TGTGCCAGCAGCTTTGGGGTCCTGAGGACAGATACGCAGTATTTT. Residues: CASSFGVLRTDTQYF.

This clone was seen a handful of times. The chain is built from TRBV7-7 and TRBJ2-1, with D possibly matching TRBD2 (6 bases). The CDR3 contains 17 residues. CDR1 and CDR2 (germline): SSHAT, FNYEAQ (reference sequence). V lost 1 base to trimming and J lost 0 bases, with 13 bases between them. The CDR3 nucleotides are TGTGCCAGCAGCTTAGATAGCGGATTTGTCTCCTACAATGAGCAGTTCTTC. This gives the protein CASSLDSGFVSYNEQFF.

DNA for the CDR3: TGCGCCAGCAGCCAAGACCTTCTGGCAGAAGCGCAGTACTTC. Residues: CASSQDLLAEAQYF. The gene calls are TRBV4-3 and TRBJ2-7; D call uncertain. Trimming pared 0 bases from V and 9 bases from J, leaving 15 bases between. The CDR3 length is 14 residues. CDR1 is LGHNA and CDR2 is YSLEER in the germline V gene.

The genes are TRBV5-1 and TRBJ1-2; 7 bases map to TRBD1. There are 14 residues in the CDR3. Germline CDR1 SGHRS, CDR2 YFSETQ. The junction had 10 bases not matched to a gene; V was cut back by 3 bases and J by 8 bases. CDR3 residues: CASSSDRLLVGYTF. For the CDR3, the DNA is TGCGCCAGCAGCTCGGACAGGTTGCTGGTCGGCTACACCTTC.

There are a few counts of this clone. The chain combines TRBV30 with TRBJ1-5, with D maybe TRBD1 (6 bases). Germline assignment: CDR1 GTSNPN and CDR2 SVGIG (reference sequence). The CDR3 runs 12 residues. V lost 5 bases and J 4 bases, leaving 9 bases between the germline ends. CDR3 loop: CAWGQQNQPQHF. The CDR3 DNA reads TGTGCCTGGGGACAGCAAAATCAGCCCCAGCATTTT. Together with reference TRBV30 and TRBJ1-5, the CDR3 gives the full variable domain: SQTIHQWPATLVQPVGSPLSLECTVEGTSNPNLYWYRQAAGRGLQLLFYSVGIGQISSEVPQNLSASRPQDRQFILSSKKLLLSDSGFYLCAWGQQNQPQHFGDGTRLSIL.

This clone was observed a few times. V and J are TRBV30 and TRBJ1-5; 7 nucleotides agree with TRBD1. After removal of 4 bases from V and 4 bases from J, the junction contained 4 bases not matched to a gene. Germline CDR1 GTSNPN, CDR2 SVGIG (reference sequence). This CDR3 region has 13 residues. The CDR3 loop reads CAWNNRGNQPQHF. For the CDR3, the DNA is TGTGCCTGGAACAACAGGGGTAATCAGCCCCAGCATTTT.

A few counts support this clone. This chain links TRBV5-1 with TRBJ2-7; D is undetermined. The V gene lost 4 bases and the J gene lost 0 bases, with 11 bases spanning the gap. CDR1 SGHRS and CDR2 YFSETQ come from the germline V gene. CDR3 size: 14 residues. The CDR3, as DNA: TGCGCCAGCAGCGTCATCAGCCTCTCCTACGAGCAGTACTTC. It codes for CASSVISLSYEQYF. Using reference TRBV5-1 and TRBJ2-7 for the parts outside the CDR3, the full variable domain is KAGVTQTPRYLIKTRGQQVTLSCSPISGHRSVSWYQQTPGQGLQFLFEYFSETQRNKGNFPGRFSGRQFSNSRSEMNVSTLELGDSALYLCASSVISLSYEQYFGPGTRLTVT.

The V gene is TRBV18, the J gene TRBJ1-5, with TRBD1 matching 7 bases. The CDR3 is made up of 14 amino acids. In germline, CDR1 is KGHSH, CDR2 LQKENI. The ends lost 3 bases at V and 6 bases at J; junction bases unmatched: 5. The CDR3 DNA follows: TGTGCCAGCTCACCTACAGGGGTCACTCAGCCCCAGCATTTT. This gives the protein CASSPTGVTQPQHF.

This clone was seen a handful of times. The CDR3 is CASSLAGGGDTQYF. The CDR3 DNA sequence: TGCGCCAGCAGCTTGGCGGGGGGCGGAGATACGCAGTATTTT. This chain links TRBV5-1 with TRBJ2-3; maybe TRBD2 (7 bases). Germline CDR1 is SGHRS and CDR2 is YFSETQ. This CDR3 region has 14 residues. Trimming shortened V by 0 bases and J by 5 bases, and 10 bases separated the two germline ends. The complete variable domain, with remaining parts taken from reference TRBV5-1 and TRBJ2-3, reads KAGVTQTPRYLIKTRGQQVTLSCSPISGHRSVSWYQQTPGQGLQFLFEYFSETQRNKGNFPGRFSGRQFSNSRSEMNVSTLELGDSALYLCASSLAGGGDTQYFGPGTRLTVL.

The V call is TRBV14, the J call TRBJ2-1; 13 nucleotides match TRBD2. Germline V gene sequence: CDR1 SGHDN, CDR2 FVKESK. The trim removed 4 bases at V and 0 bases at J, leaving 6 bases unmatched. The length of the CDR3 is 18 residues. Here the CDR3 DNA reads TGTGCCAGCAGCCTTGGACTAGCGGGAGACCTCTCCTACAATGAGCAGTTCTTC. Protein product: CASSLGLAGDLSYNEQFF.